The clone carrying this TCR beta chain was seen just once. Investigators sought sequencing depths of between 1 in 200,000 and 1 in 1 million T cells. Sequencing used immunoSEQ multiplex PCR; TCRdb keeps in-frame clones, though not all of them. The sample includes tens of thousands of clones, roughly three quarters seen only once; the top ten take about half. The source of the sample is a study of cytotoxic CD8 clonotypes in ibrutinib-treated CLL. Sequencing used PBMCs, obtained after 36 months of ibrutinib treatment. The TCR sequence derives from a human donor with chronic lymphocytic leukemia.

The CDR3 DNA follows: TGTGCCAGCTCACCACCGAGGGGACAGAACACCGGGGAGCTGTTTTTT. Protein product: CASSPPRGQNTGELFF. The chain employs TRBV18 and TRBJ2-2; perhaps TRBD1 as D (6 bases). V was cut by 0 bases and J by 1 base, with 9 bases left in between. CDR3 size: 16 residues. CDR1 and CDR2 (germline): KGHSH, LQKENI. Based on the CDR3 plus reference TRBV18 and TRBJ2-2, the full variable domain is NAGVMQNPRHLVRRRGQEARLRCSPMKGHSHVYWYRQLPEEGLKFMVYLQKENIIDESGMPKERFSAEFPKEGPSILRIQQVVRGDSAAYFCASSPPRGQNTGELFFGEGSRLTVL.